Given below is one TCR beta chain in context. Other DNA variants within this sample encode the same CDR3. This specimen belongs to a study of blood T cell repertoires in COVID-19. Study in general: The study drew acute and convalescent COVID-19 samples from the United States, Italy and Spain. T cells, B-cell-depleted T cells, or PBMCs supplied cDNA or gDNA.

The CDR3 contains 12 residues. Germline assignment: CDR1 GTSNPN and CDR2 SVGIG (reference sequence). The J segment lost 4 bases and the V segment lost 5 bases, leaving 1 base of the junction unmatched. Original data processing: Reference gene primer amplification in the assay estimated nucleated cell counts. This table comes from immunoSEQ multiplex PCR, and its TCRdb copy is limited to in-frame clones, with some not included. The V and J calls and clone size are taken from that table; D and trimming were inferred from the DNA. The sample contains 150,000 or so clones, 84% of which appear only once. The sample consisted of peripheral blood. This clonotype originated in a human donor in a cohort sampled during active COVID-19. J is TRBJ2-5 and V is TRBV30; 10 positions match TRBD1. Here the CDR3 reads CAWGQGGETQYF. DNA for the CDR3: TGTGCCTGGGGACAGGGGGGAGAGACCCAGTACTTC.